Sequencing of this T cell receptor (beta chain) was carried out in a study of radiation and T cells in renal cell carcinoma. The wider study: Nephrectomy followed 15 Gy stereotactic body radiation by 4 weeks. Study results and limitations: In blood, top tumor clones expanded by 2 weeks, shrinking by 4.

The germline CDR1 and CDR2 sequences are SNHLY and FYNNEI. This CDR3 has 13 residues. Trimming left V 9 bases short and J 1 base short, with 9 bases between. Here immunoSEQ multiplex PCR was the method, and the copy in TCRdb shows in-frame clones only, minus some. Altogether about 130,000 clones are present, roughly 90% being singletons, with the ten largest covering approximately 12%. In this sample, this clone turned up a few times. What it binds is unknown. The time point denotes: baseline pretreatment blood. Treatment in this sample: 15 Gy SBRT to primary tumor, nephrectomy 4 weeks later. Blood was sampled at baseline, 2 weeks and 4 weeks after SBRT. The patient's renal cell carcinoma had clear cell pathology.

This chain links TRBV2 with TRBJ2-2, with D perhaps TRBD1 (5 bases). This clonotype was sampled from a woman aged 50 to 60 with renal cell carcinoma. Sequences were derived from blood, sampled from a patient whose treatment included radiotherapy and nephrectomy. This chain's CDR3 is CASKGQNTGELFF. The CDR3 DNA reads TGTGCCAGTAAGGGGCAGAACACCGGGGAGCTGTTTTTT.